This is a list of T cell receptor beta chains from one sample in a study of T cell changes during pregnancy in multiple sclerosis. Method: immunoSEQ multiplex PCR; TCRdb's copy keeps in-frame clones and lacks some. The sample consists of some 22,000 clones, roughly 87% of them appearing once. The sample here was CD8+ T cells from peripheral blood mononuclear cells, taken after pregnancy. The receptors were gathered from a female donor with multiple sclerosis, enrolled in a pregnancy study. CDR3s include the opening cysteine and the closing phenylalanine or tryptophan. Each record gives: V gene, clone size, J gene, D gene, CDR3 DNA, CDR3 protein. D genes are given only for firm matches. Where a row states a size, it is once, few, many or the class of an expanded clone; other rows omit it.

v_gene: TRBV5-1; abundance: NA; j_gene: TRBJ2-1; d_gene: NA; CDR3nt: TGCGCCAGCAGCTTGAGTCAGGGTTTGAATGAGCAGTTCTTC; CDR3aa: CASSLSQGLNEQFF
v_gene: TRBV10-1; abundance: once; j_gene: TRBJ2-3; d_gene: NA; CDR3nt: TGCGCCAGCAGTGAGTGGAGCGTCGATCATAGCACAGATACGCAGTATTTT; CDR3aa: CASSEWSVDHSTDTQYF
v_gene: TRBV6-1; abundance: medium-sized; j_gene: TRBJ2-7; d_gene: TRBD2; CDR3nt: TGTGCCAGCAGTGAAGACACTAGCGGCTCCTACGAGCAGTACTTC; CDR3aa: CASSEDTSGSYEQYF
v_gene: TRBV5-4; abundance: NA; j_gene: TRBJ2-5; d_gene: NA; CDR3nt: TGTGCCAGCAGCTTTAATGAGGCTATCCAAGAGACCCAGTACTTC; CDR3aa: CASSFNEAIQETQYF
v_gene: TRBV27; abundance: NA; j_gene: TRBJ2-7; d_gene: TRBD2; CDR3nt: TGTGCCAGCAGTCCCTCACTAGCGGAATTCTCCTACGAGCAGTACTTC; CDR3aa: CASSPSLAEFSYEQYF
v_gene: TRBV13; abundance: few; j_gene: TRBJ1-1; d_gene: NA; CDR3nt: TGTGCCAGCAGCGAGACTCAGGGCACTGAAGCTTTCTTT; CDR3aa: CASSETQGTEAFF
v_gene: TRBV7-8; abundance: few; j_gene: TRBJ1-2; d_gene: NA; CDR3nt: TGTGCCAGCAGCTTGTTCCCGCGGGGGGGCGCCTTGGGTAGGGGCTACACCTTC; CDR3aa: CASSLFPRGGALGRGYTF
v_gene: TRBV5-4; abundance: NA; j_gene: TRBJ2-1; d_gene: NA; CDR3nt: TGTGCCAGCAGCTTGGGCGCGGGATTGAAAAATGAGCAGTTCTTC; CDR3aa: CASSLGAGLKNEQFF
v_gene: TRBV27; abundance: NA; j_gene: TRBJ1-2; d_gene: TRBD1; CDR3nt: TGTGCCAGCAGTCAAGGGACAGGGTTCTATGGCTACACCTTC; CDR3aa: CASSQGTGFYGYTF
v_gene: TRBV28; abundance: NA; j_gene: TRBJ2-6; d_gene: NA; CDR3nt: TGTGCCAGCAGTTTGTGGGGGCAGGGGGGACTCTCTGGGGCCAACGTCCTGACTTTC; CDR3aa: CASSLWGQGGLSGANVLTF
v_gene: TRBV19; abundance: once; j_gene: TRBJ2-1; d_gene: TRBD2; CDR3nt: TGTGCCAGTAGTATCCCTAGCGGGAGGGCCAATGAGCAGTTCTTC; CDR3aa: CASSIPSGRANEQFF
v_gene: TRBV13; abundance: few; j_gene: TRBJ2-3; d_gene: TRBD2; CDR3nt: TGTGCCAGCAGCTGGACTAGCGGCACAGATACGCAGTATTTT; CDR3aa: CASSWTSGTDTQYF
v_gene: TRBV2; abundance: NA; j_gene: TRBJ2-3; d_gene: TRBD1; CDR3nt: TGTGCCAGCAGTGAGAGACAGGGGTCAGATACGCAGTATTTT; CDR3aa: CASSERQGSDTQYF
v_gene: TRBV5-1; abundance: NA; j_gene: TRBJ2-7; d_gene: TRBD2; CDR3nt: TGCGCCAGCAGCTCCGGGACTAGCGTTGCCTACGAGCAGTACTTC; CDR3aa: CASSSGTSVAYEQYF
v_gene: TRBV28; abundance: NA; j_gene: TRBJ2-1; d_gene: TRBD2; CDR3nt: TGTGCCAGCAGTTTACCTGTGAGGCGGGAGGGCCTTGAGCAGTTCTTC; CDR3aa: CASSLPVRREGLEQFF
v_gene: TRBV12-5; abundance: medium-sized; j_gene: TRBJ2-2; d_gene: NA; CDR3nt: TGTGCTAGCTGGAGTGGGGAGCTGTTTTTT; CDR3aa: CASWSGELFF
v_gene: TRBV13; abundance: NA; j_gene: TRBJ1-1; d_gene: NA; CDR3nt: TGTGCCAGCAGCAGAGAGTTAACTGAAGCTTTCTTT; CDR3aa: CASSRELTEAFF
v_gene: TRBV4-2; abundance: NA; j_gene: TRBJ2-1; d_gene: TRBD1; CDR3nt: TGTGCCAGCAGCCAGGCTCACCGGCGACAGGGGTTATACAATGAGCAGTTCTTC; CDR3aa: CASSQAHRRQGLYNEQFF
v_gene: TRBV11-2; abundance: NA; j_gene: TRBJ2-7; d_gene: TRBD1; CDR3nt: TGTGCCAGCAGCTTATACAGGGGGCCTACACCCTACGAGCAGTACTTC; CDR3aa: CASSLYRGPTPYEQYF
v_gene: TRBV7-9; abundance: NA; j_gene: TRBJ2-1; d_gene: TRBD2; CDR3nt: TGTGCCAGCAGCGAACTAGCGGGAGGACTAGATGAGCAGTTCTTC; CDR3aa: CASSELAGGLDEQFF
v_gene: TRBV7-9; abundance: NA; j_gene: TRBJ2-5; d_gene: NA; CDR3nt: TGTGCCAGCAGCTTAGCGGGGATGGCTAGAGGGAGTCAAGAGACCCAGTACTTC; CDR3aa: CASSLAGMARGSQETQYF
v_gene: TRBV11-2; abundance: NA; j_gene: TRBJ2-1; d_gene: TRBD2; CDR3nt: TGTGCCAGCAGCTCACTAGCGGGAGGGCCGTTGGACAATGAGCAGTTCTTC; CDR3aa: CASSSLAGGPLDNEQFF
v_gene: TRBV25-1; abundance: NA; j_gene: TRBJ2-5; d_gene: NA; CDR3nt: TGTGCCAGCGGGCCCGGGACCCAGTACTTC; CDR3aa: CASGPGTQYF
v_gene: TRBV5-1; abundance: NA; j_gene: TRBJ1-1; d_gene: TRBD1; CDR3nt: TGCGCCAGCAGCCTACAGGGGCCGAACACTGAAGCTTTCTTT; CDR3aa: CASSLQGPNTEAFF
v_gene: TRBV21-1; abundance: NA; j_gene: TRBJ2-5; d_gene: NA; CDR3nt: TGTGCCAGCAGCCCTCGGGGTTATCTGAAAAAGACCCAGTACTTC; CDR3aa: CASSPRGYLKKTQYF
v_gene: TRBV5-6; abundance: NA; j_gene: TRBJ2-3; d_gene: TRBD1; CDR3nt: TGTGCCAGCAGCTTAACGGGACAGGGCCTAATCACAGATACGCAGTATTTT; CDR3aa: CASSLTGQGLITDTQYF
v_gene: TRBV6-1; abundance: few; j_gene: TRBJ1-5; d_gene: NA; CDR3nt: TGTGCCAGCAGTGATTGGCACCAGCCCCAGCATTTT; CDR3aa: CASSDWHQPQHF
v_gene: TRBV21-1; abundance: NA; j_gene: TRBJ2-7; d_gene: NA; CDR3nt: TGTGCCAGCAGTGATGGGACAGGGTCCTACGAGCAGTACTTC; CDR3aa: CASSDGTGSYEQYF
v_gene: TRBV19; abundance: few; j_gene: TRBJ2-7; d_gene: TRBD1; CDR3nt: TGTGCCAGTAAACTATACCGGGACAGCCCATGGTACGAGCAGTACTTC; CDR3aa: CASKLYRDSPWYEQYF
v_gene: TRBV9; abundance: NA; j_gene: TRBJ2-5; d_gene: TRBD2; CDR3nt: TGTGCCAGGCTAGCGGGAGGACCGTACCAAGAGACCCAGTACTTC; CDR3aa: CARLAGGPYQETQYF
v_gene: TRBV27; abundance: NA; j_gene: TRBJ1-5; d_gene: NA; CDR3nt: TGTGCCAGCAGTCCCAACAGGGTAGGGCAGCCCCAGCATTTT; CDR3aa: CASSPNRVGQPQHF
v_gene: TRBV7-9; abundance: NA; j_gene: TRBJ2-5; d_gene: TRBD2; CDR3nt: TGTGCCAGCAGCCCTACGACTAGCGGGAGTGCGGAGACCCAGTACTTC; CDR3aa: CASSPTTSGSAETQYF
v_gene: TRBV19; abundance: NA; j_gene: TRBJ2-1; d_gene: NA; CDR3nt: TGTGCCAGTAGTATAGTAGGCGGGTACAATGAGCAGTTCTTC; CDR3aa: CASSIVGGYNEQFF
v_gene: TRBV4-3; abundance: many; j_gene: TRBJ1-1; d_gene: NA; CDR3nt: TGCGCCAGCAGCCAAGAGGCAACGATGAACACTGAAGCTTTCTTT; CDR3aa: CASSQEATMNTEAFF
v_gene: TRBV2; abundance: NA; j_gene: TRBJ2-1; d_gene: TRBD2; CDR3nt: TGTGCCAGCAGACGTCCCGGGACTAGTCGCAATGAGCAGTTCTTC; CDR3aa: CASRRPGTSRNEQFF
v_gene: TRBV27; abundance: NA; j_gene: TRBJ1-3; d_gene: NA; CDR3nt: TGTGCCAGCAGTTTACAGGGGGGAAACACCATATATTTT; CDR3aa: CASSLQGGNTIYF
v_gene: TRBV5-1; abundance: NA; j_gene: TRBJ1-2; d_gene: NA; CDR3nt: TGCGCCAGCAGCTTGGTTCAGGGGCAATTGGGCTACACCTTC; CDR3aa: CASSLVQGQLGYTF
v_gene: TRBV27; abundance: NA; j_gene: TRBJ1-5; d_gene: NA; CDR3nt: TGTGCCAGCAGCCCCGGTGCGGTTAGCAATCAGCCCCAGCATTTT; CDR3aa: CASSPGAVSNQPQHF
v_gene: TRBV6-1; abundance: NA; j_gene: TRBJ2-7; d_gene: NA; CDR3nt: TGTGCCAGCAGTTTGGACAGTCCCTACGAGCAGTACTTC; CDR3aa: CASSLDSPYEQYF
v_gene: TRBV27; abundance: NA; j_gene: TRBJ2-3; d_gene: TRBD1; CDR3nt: TGTGCCAGCAGTTCCGACCGGACAGGGAGGAGCACAGATACGCAGTATTTT; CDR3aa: CASSSDRTGRSTDTQYF
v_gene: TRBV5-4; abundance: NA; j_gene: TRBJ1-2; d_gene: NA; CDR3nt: TGTGCCAGCAGCTTGGACGCGGGGGAATCGGGGCCTGGCTACACCTTC; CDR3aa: CASSLDAGESGPGYTF
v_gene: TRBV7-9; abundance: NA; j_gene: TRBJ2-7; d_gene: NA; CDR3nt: TGTGCCAGCAGCCAGAGCGTTGGTTCCTACGAGCAGTACTTC; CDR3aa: CASSQSVGSYEQYF
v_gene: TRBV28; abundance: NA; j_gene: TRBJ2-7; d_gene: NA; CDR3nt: TGTGCCAGCAGTCCACAGGGATTTACCTACGAGCAGTACTTC; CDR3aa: CASSPQGFTYEQYF
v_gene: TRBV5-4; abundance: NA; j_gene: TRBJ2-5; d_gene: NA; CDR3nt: TGTGCCAGCGGACAAGCCCAAGAGACCCAGTACTTC; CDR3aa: CASGQAQETQYF
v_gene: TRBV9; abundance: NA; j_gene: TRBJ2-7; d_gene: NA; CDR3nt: TGTGCCAGCAGCGTAGTCGGCGGGCCGACCTACGAGCAGTACTTC; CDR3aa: CASSVVGGPTYEQYF
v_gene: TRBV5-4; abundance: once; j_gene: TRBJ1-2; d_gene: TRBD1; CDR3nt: TGTGCCAGCAGCTTGGCCCGGGACAGACCCTATGGCTACACCTTC; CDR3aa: CASSLARDRPYGYTF
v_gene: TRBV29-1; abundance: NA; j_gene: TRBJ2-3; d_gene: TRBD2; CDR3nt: TGCAGCGCCCTGACTAGCGGGAGGACAGATACGCAGTATTTT; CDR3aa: CSALTSGRTDTQYF
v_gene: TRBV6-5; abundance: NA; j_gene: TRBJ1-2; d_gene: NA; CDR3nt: TGTGCCAGCAGTTACTCGACAGGTTGGCATGGCTACACCTTC; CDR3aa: CASSYSTGWHGYTF
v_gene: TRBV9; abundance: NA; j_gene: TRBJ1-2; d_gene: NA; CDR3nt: TGTGCCAGCAGCCACCAAACCGGGACATCGAACTATGGCTACACCTTC; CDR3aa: CASSHQTGTSNYGYTF
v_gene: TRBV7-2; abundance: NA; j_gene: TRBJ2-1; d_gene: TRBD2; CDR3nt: TGTGCCAGCAGCTTACTAGCGGGAGGGATTGATGAGCAGTTCTTC; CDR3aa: CASSLLAGGIDEQFF
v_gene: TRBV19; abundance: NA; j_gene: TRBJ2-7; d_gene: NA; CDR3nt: TGTGCCAGTAGTCCCTACAGGGATTACGAGCAGTACTTC; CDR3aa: CASSPYRDYEQYF
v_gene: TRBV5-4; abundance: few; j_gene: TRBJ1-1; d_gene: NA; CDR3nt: TGTGCCAGCAGCCCGGGTACGGATCCTGAAGCTTTCTTT; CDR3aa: CASSPGTDPEAFF